This T cell receptor (beta chain) appears in the sequencing data of a study of T-cell reconstitution after alpha-beta-depleted transplantation in children. J lost 6 bases, V lost 4 bases, and 12 bases had no gene match. Germline CDR1 and CDR2: DFQATT and SNEGSKA (reference sequence). This CDR3 contains 16 residues. The table lists this clonotype with a few counts. Unique molecular identifiers were used to barcode this TCRbeta library. A single record per CDR3 protein comes from TCRdb applying MiXCR to the PCR reads. The sample has 360,000 or so distinct CDR3 sequences, just over 20% seen once; the top ten hold 3% to 4.5%.

This sequence joins TRBV20-1 and TRBJ2-1, with 10 bases aligning to TRBD2. The receptor was derived from a human donor who donated a stem cell graft to a child with acute myeloid leukemia. The sample here was PBMCs from the stem cell graft donor, taken from the stem cell graft. The CDR3 region has the DNA TGCAGTGCTATCTTACTTCTAGCGGGAGTAACCAATGAGCAGTTCTTC. This translates into CSAILLLAGVTNEQFF.